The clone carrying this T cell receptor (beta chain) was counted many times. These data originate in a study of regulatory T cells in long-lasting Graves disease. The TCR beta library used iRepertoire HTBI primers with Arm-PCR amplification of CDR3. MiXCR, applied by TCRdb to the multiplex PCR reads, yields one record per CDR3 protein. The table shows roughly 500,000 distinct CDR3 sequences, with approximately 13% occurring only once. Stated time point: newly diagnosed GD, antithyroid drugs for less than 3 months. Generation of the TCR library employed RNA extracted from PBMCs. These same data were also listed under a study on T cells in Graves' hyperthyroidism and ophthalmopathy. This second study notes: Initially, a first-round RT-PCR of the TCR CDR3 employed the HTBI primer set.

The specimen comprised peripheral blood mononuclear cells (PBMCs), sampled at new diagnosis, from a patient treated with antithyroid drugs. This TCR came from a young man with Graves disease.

The CDR3 is CASGLVLRGPYYEQYF. In DNA, the CDR3 is TGTGCTAGTGGTTTGGTACTCCGCGGCCCCTACTACGAGCAGTACTTC. The V and J genes are TRBV12-5 and TRBJ2-7; D gene unclear. This CDR3 region has 16 residues. The V end lost 0 bases, the J end lost 3 bases, and 15 bases lay between the germline ends. Germline lookup yields CDR1 LGHNT and CDR2 FRNRAP.